These 20 T cell receptor beta chains share one sample of origin, sequenced in a study of T cell responses to AZD1222 COVID-19 vaccine. Libraries were prepared by immunoSEQ multiplex PCR; TCRdb keeps only in-frame clonotypes and omits some of them. This sample has 250,000 to 300,000 clones; around 93% occur once, and the top ten carry approximately 0.52%. This sample comprised peripheral blood, obtained 28 days after the second AZD1222 dose. Receptor source: an adult who received the AZD1222 COVID-19 vaccine.

The chain combines TRBV2 with TRBJ2-2; 8 nucleotides match TRBD2. The germline V gene encodes CDR1 SNHLY and CDR2 FYNNEI. The CDR3 runs to 13 residues. The J segment lost 7 bases and the V segment lost 6 bases, leaving 4 bases of the junction unmatched. CDR3 loop: CASSSTSDGELFF. The DNA for the CDR3 is TGTGCCAGCAGCTCGACTAGCGACGGGGAGCTGTTTTTT.

V gene TRBV6-2 or TRBV6-3 combines with J gene TRBJ1-1; TRBD1 matches at 7 bases. The CDR3 sequence is 16 residues long. Germline loops: CDR1 MNHEY, CDR2 SVGEGT. V lost 2 bases to trimming and J lost 3 bases; unmatched junction nucleotides: 9. The DNA of the CDR3 is TGTGCCAGCAGTTACCGGCCTGACAGGGCTGACACTGAAGCTTTCTTT. Residues: CASSYRPDRADTEAFF.

Concerning this clone: Other nucleotide sequences from this sample produce the same CDR3. This sequence joins TRBV6-5 and TRBJ1-1, with a tentative D call TRBD1 (5 bases). Per the germline V gene, CDR1 is MNHEY and CDR2 is SVGAGI. This CDR3 is 13 amino acids long. Trimming took 2 bases from V and 6 from J, leaving 10 bases between them. The CDR3 region has the DNA TGTGCCAGCAGTTACCAGGGAGGATCTGAAGCTTTCTTT. Its translation is CASSYQGGSEAFF.

The chain joins TRBV11-3 to TRBJ2-7; 9 positions match TRBD2. The CDR3 extends over 17 amino acids. CDR1 and CDR2 from the germline V gene are SGHNT and YENEEA. J lost 2 bases, V lost 3 bases, and 11 bases had no gene match. The chain's CDR3 is CASSFPWWAGGPYEQYF. DNA for the CDR3: TGTGCCAGCAGCTTCCCCTGGTGGGCGGGAGGGCCCTACGAGCAGTACTTC.

This sequence joins TRBV27 and TRBJ1-4, with TRBD1 matching over 7 bases. From germline, CDR1 is MNHEY and CDR2 SMNVEV (reference sequence). The V and J ends lost 5 bases and 0 bases, in that order; junction bases with no gene match: 21. The CDR3 totals 21 residues. CDR3 coding DNA: TGTGCCAGCAGTCTTCCACACGCAACAGGGGCAAGTAGACCAACTAATGAAAAACTGTTTTTT. It codes for CASSLPHATGASRPTNEKLFF.

The rearrangement uses TRBV14 and TRBJ2-6; D may be TRBD1 (5 bases). V dropped 1 base and J dropped 0 bases, with 7 bases sitting between them. The germline CDR1 and CDR2 sequences are SGHDN and FVKESK. The CDR3 runs 16 residues. CDR3 sequence reads: CASSQAGNSGANVLTF. The CDR3 DNA sequence: TGTGCCAGCAGCCAAGCAGGGAACTCTGGGGCCAACGTCCTGACTTTC.

This chain connects TRBV6-5 to TRBJ2-7; D gene ambiguous. The CDR3 covers 13 residues. Trimming removed 0 bases from V and 6 bases from J, with 9 bases in between. Germline-derived CDR1 and CDR2 are MNHEY and SVGAGI. The CDR3 bases are TGTGCCAGCAGTTACTCTTTAGGTGGCGAGCAGTACTTC. It is translated as CASSYSLGGEQYF.

The chain joins TRBV28 to TRBJ1-5; D not certain. Germline V CDR1 and CDR2: MDHEN, SYDVKM. The CDR3 is made up of 12 amino acids. Trimming shortened V by 2 bases and J by 8 bases, and 7 bases separated the two germline ends. The CDR3 loop is CASSLVQKPQHF. For the CDR3, the DNA is TGTGCCAGCAGTTTAGTTCAAAAGCCCCAGCATTTT.

This sequence joins TRBV11-1 and TRBJ1-5; 9 bases are shared with TRBD1. J gave up 7 bases and V 5 bases, and 9 bases lay outside the gene matches. CDR3 length equals 15 residues. Germline CDR1 is SGHAT and CDR2 is FQDESV (reference sequence). This CDR3 reads CASSPRQGGTQPQHF. CDR3 sequence (DNA): TGTGCCAGCAGCCCTCGACAGGGGGGGACCCAGCCCCAGCATTTT. The variable domain in full, completed from reference TRBV11-1 and TRBJ1-5, reads EAEVAQSPRYKITEKSQAVAFWCDPISGHATLYWYRQILGQGPELLVQFQDESVVDDSQLPKDRFSAERLKGVDSTLKIQPAELGDSAMYLCASSPRQGGTQPQHFGDGTRLSIL.

Here the CDR3 reads CASLPGTPERYEQYF. CDR3 in DNA: TGTGCTAGCCTTCCCGGGACACCGGAGAGATACGAGCAGTACTTC. V and J are TRBV12-5 and TRBJ2-7; D perhaps matches TRBD1 (6 bases). Trimming took 9 bases from V and 4 from J, leaving 22 bases between them. This CDR3 is 15 amino acids long. CDR1 and CDR2 from the germline V gene are LGHNT and FRNRAP.

This clone was seen a few times. Written as DNA, the CDR3 is TGTGCCAGCAGTGAAGCTTTCAGATACAATGAGCAGTTCTTC. As protein: CASSEAFRYNEQFF. V is TRBV2 and J is TRBJ2-1; D gene ambiguous. This CDR3 comprises 14 residues. In germline, CDR1 is SNHLY, CDR2 FYNNEI. V shed 0 bases and J shed 4 bases, with 7 bases lying between them. The full variable domain, with the rest looked up from reference TRBV2 and TRBJ2-1, is EPEVTQTPSHQVTQMGQEVILRCVPISNHLYFYWYRQILGQKVEFLVSFYNNEISEKSEIFDDQFSVERPDGSNFTLKIRSTKLEDSAMYFCASSEAFRYNEQFFGPGTRLTVL.

The chain carries TRBV28 and TRBJ1-2; D ambiguous. Trimming pared 6 bases from V and 5 bases from J, leaving 16 bases between. The CDR3 consists of 14 residues. The germline gives CDR1 MDHEN, CDR2 SYDVKM. The CDR3 nucleotides read TGTGCCAGCAGCCCCGGGTTGCGAATTTATGGCTACACCTTC. It is translated as CASSPGLRIYGYTF.

This clone has only one observation. This chain uses TRBV4-3 with TRBJ1-3, with TRBD1 matching 10 bases. Unmatched junction bases numbered 5, after V lost 0 bases and J lost 3 bases. Germline CDR1 is LGHNA and CDR2 is YSLEER. CDR3 length equals 17 residues. In DNA, the CDR3 is TGCGCCAGCAGCCAAGATCGGACAGGGGGTGGTGGAAACACCATATATTTT. This translates into CASSQDRTGGGGNTIYF.

In this sample, this clone turned up once. The gene calls are TRBV7-2 and TRBJ2-7, with D perhaps assigned TRBD1 or TRBD2 (5 bases each). The CDR3 is made up of 14 amino acids. The V gene's germline CDR1 is SGHTA and CDR2 FQGNSA. The V gene lost 4 bases and the J gene lost 0 bases, with 10 bases spanning the gap. CDR3 nucleotide sequence: TGTGCCAGCAGCTCTATGAGGGGCTCCTACGAGCAGTACTTC. It translates to CASSSMRGSYEQYF.

This chain joins TRBV9 and TRBJ2-1; the match to TRBD2 covers 11 bases. The CDR3 totals 15 residues. V lost 2 bases to trimming and J lost 10 bases; unmatched junction nucleotides: 8. Per germline, CDR1 SGDLS and CDR2 YYNGEE. The CDR3 DNA is TGTGCCAGCAGCGTGATAGCGGGGGGGCGGGAAGAGCAGTTCTTC. Encoded protein: CASSVIAGGREEQFF.

The chain has TRBV3-1 (or the pseudogene TRBV3-2) and TRBJ2-2, with 10 bases identical to TRBD1. CDR1 is LGHDT and CDR2 is YNNKEL in the germline V gene (reference sequence). This CDR3 has 18 residues. The V segment lost 4 bases and the J segment 5 bases; nucleotides outside the gene matches: 13. The CDR3 loop is CASSRQTGGNLETGELFF. CDR3 DNA sequence: TGTGCCAGCAGCCGCCAGACAGGGGGCAATCTAGAGACCGGGGAGCTGTTTTTT.

The sample holds one count of this clone. The rearrangement uses TRBV5-1 and TRBJ2-1; TRBD1 might be the D (6 bases). The CDR3 is made up of 16 amino acids. The germline V gene has CDR1 SGHRS and CDR2 YFSETQ. V lost 2 bases and J 0 bases, leaving 12 bases between the germline ends. The CDR3 spells CASSFDRTLSYNEQFF. The CDR3 DNA reads TGCGCCAGCAGCTTCGACAGGACCCTCTCCTACAATGAGCAGTTCTTC.

The chain is built from TRBV11-2 and TRBJ2-1, with a weak D call TRBD2 (5 bases). This CDR3 has 12 amino acids. Trimming shortened V by 4 bases and J by 6 bases, and 7 bases separated the two germline ends. Germline lookup yields CDR1 SGHAT and CDR2 FQNNGV. The CDR3, as DNA: TGTGCCAGCAGCTCTGGGAGCAATGAGCAGTTCTTC. Translating it yields CASSSGSNEQFF.

With regard to this clone: This CDR3 is also generated by other DNA sequences in the sample. DNA of the CDR3: TGTGCCAGCAGCCCGGACAGGAACTATGGCTACACCTTC. It translates to CASSPDRNYGYTF. The chain is built from TRBV7-2 and TRBJ1-2; 7 bases match TRBD1. Germline V CDR1 and CDR2: SGHTA, FQGNSA. V lost 5 bases and J lost 2; bases outside the gene matches: 2. This CDR3 is built from 13 residues. The variable domain in full, completed from reference TRBV7-2 and TRBJ1-2, reads GAGVSQSPSNKVTEKGKDVELRCDPISGHTALYWYRQSLGQGLEFLIYFQGNSAPDKSGLPSDRFSAERTGGSVSTLTIQRTQQEDSAVYLCASSPDRNYGYTFGSGTRLTVV.

This rearrangement joins TRBV3-1 (or the pseudogene TRBV3-2) to TRBJ1-6; 7 bases fit TRBD1. In germline, CDR1 is LGHDT, CDR2 YNNKEL (reference sequence). V lost 3 bases, J lost 5 bases, and 4 bases stayed unmatched. The CDR3 is made up of 15 amino acids. CDR3 in DNA: TGTGCCAGCAGCCAGAGGGACAGTGATAATTCACCCCTCCACTTT. Amino acid sequence: CASSQRDSDNSPLHF.